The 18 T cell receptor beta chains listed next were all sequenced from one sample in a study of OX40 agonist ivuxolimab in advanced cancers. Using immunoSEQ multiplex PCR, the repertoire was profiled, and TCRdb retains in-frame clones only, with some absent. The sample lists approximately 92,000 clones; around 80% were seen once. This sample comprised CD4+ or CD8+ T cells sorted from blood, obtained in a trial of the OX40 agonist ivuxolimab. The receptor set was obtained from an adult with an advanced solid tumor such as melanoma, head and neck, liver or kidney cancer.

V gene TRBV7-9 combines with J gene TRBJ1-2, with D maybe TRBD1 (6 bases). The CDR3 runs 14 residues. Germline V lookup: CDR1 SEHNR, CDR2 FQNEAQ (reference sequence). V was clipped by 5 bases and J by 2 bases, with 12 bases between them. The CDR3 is CASSTGTHNYGYTF. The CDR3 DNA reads TGTGCCAGCAGCACCGGGACACACAACTATGGCTACACCTTC.

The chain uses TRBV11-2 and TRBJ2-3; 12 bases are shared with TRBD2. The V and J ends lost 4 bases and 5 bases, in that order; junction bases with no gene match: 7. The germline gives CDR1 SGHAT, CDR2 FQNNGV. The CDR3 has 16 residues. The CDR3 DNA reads TGTGCCAGCAGCTCACTTTTGGGACTAGCGGGAGATACGCAGTATTTT. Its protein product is CASSSLLGLAGDTQYF.

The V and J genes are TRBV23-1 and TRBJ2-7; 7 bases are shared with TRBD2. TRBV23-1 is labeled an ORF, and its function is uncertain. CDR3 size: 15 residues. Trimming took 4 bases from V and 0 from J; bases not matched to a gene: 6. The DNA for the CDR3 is TGCGCCAGCAGTCGGGATAGCGGGTGCTCCTACGAGCAGTACTTC. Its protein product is CASSRDSGCSYEQYF.

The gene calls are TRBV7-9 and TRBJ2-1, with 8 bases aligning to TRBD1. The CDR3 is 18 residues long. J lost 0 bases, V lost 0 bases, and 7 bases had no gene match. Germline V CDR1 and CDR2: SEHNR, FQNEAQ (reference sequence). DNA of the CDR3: TGTGCCAGCAGCTTAGCGCGGTGGACAGGGAGCTCCTACAATGAGCAGTTCTTC. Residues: CASSLARWTGSSYNEQFF.

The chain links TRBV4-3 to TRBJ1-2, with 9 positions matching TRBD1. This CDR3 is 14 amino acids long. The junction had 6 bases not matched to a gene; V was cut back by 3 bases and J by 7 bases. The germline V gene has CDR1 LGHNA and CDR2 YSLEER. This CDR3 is CASSQLQGALGYTF. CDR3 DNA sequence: TGCGCCAGCAGCCAGCTACAGGGGGCACTTGGCTACACCTTC.

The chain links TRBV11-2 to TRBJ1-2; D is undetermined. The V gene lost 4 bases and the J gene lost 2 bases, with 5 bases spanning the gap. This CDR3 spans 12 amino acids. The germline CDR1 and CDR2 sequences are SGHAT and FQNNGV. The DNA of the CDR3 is TGTGCCAGCAGCTCGGAGAACTATGGCTACACCTTC. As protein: CASSSENYGYTF. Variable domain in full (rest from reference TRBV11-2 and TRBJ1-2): EAGVAQSPRYKIIEKRQSVAFWCNPISGHATLYWYQQILGQGPKLLIQFQNNGVVDDSQLPKDRFSAERLKGVDSTLKIQPAKLEDSAVYLCASSSENYGYTFGSGTRLTVV.

The CDR3 coding sequence is TGTGCCAGCAGTCCTCGGACTAGCGACTACGAGCAGTACTTC. Translating gives CASSPRTSDYEQYF. This chain links TRBV6-1 with TRBJ2-7, with 9 nucleotides matching TRBD2. The CDR3 has 14 residues. The V gene end was trimmed by 5 bases and the J gene end by 3 bases; junction bases not matched to a gene: 5. Germline assignment: CDR1 MNHNS and CDR2 SASEGT.

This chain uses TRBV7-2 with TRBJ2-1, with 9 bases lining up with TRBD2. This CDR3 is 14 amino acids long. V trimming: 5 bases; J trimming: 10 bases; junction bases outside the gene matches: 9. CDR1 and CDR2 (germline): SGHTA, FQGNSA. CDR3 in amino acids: CASSPQRGEGEQFF. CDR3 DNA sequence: TGTGCCAGCAGCCCTCAGCGGGGGGAAGGGGAGCAGTTCTTC. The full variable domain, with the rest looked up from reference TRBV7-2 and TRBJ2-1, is GAGVSQSPSNKVTEKGKDVELRCDPISGHTALYWYRQSLGQGLEFLIYFQGNSAPDKSGLPSDRFSAERTGGSVSTLTIQRTQQEDSAVYLCASSPQRGEGEQFFGPGTRLTVL.

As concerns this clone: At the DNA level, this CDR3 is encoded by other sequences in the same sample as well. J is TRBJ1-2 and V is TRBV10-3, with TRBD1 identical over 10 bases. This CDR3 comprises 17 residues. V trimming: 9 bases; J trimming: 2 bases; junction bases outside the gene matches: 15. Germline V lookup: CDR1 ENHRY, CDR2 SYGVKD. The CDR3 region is CAIKSGTGATNNYGYTF. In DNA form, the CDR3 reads TGTGCCATTAAATCCGGGACAGGGGCCACTAACAACTATGGCTACACCTTC.

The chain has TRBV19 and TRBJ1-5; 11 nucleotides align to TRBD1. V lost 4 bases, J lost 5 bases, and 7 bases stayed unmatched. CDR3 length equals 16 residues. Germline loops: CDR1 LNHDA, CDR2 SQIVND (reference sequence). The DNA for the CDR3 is TGTGCCAGTAGTAGCCCAGGACAGGGGGCTGATCAGCCCCAGCATTTT. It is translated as CASSSPGQGADQPQHF.

The DNA of the CDR3 is TGCAGCGTTGAAGGGGGCGGGACGCACCCCTACGAGCAGTACTTC. Translating gives CSVEGGGTHPYEQYF. The chain links TRBV29-1 to TRBJ2-7; D may be TRBD2 (6 bases). CDR3 length: 15 amino acids. Trimming left V 1 base short and J 2 bases short, with 15 bases between. CDR1 SQVTM and CDR2 ANQGSEA come from the germline V gene.

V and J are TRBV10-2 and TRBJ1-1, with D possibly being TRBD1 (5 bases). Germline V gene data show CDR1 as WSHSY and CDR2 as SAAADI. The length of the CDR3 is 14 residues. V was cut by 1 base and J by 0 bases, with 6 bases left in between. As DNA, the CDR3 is TGCGCCAGCAGTGAGTACAGGTTGAACACTGAAGCTTTCTTT. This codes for CASSEYRLNTEAFF.

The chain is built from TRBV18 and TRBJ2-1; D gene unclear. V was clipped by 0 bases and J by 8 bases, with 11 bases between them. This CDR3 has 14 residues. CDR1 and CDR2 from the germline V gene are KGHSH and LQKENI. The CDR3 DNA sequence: TGTGCCAGCTCACCACCCCGGCTTCTGGATGAGCAGTTCTTC. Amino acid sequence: CASSPPRLLDEQFF.

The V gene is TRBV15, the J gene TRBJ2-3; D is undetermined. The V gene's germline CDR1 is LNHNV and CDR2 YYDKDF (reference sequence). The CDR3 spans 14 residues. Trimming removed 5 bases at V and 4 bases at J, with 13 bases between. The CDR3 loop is CATSPPRGPDTQYF. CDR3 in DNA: TGTGCCACCAGCCCCCCCCGTGGGCCAGATACGCAGTATTTT.

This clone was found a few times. DNA of the CDR3: TGTGCCAGTAGCTGGAGGGCGGTAACTAATGAAAAACTGTTTTTT. This codes for CASSWRAVTNEKLFF. The chain uses TRBV19 and TRBJ1-4; D is undetermined. The germline CDR1 and CDR2 sequences are LNHDA and SQIVND (reference sequence). V was trimmed by 6 bases and J by 1 base, leaving 12 bases between them. This CDR3 has 15 residues.

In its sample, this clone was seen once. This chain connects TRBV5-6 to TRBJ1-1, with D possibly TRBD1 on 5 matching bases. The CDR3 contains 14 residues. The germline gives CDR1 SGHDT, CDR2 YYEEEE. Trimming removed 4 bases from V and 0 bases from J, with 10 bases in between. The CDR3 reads CASSPGGMNTEAFF. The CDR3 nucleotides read TGTGCCAGCAGCCCGGGGGGAATGAACACTGAAGCTTTCTTT.

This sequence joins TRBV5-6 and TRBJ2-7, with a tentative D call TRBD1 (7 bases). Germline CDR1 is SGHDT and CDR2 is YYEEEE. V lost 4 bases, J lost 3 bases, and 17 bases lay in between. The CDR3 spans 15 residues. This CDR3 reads CASSLQGGQSYEQYF. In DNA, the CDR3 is TGTGCCAGCAGCCTCCAGGGGGGACAGAGCTACGAGCAGTACTTC.

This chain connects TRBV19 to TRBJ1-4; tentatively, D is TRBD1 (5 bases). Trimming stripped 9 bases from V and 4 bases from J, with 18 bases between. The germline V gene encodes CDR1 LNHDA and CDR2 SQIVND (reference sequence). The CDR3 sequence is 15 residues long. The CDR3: CASQNRPRNNEKLFF. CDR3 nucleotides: TGTGCCAGCCAAAACAGGCCTAGAAATAATGAAAAACTGTTTTTT.